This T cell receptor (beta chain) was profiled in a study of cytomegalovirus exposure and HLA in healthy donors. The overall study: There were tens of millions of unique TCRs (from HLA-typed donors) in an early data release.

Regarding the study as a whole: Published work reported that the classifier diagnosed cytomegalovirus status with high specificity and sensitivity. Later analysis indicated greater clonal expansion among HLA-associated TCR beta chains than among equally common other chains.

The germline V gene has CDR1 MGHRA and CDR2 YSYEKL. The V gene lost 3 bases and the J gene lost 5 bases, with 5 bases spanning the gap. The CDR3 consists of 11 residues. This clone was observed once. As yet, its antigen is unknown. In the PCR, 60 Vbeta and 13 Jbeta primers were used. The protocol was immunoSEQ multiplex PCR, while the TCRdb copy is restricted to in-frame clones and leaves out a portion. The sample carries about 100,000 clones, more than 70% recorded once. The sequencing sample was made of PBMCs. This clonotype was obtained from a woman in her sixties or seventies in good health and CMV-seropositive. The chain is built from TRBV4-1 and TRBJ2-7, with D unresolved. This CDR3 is CASSQQNEQYF. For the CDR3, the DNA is TGCGCCAGCAGCCAGCAGAACGAGCAGTACTTC.